This T cell receptor beta chain was identified during a study of T cells in Graves' hyperthyroidism and ophthalmopathy. General observations from the study: Stable hyperthyroidism was separated from ophthalmopathy by a model based on 13 V-J features.

This clonotype was seen many times. The antigen is unknown. Graves' hyperthyroidism was deemed stable absent ophthalmopathy progression within 18 months. In making diagnoses, clinical symptoms, serum thyroxine and TRAb, thyroid ultrasound and orbital computed tomography were all used. Amplified TCR beta CDR3 regions came from RNA transcripts. With the HTBI primer set, the TCR CDR3 went through a first round of RT-PCR. TCRdb fed the multiplex PCR reads into MiXCR, producing one record per CDR3 protein. The sample carries about 98,000 distinct CDR3 sequences, roughly 39% recorded once. Trimming left V 2 bases short and J 0 bases short, with 7 bases between. The CDR3 is made up of 15 amino acids.

The clonotype originates from a woman aged 25 to 39 with Graves' hyperthyroidism. What was sequenced was peripheral blood or thyroid tissue (not recorded which). V and J are TRBV12-3 or TRBV12-4 and TRBJ2-2; D is possibly TRBD1 (5 bases). In nucleotides, the CDR3 is TGTGCCAGCAGTTTAAGGGGCGCGAACACCGGGGAGCTGTTTTTT. Residues: CASSLRGANTGELFF.